The present entry profiles one TCR beta chain with its context. Source study methods: Reference gene primers were amplified, and this amplification served to estimate nucleated cell counts. Assay: immunoSEQ multiplex PCR; the TCRdb copy retains only in-frame clones and omits some. The V and J calls and clone size were taken over from that table, and D and trimming were inferred from the DNA. Found here are about 130,000 clones, roughly 86% of them singletons; the top ten hold about 10%. The sample belongs to a study of blood T cell repertoires in COVID-19. Background on the study: From the United States, Italy and Spain came samples of acute and convalescent COVID-19.

Enrollment of patients from Seattle took place during active infection, with longitudinal follow-up. The clonotype comes from a woman between 65 and 79 years old with COVID-19, enrolled during active disease. Sequencing was done on a sample of peripheral blood.

Here the CDR3 DNA reads TGTGCCAGCAGCCCGACAGGGGACTATGGCTACACCTTC. This codes for CASSPTGDYGYTF. The chain employs TRBV5-5 and TRBJ1-2, with 8 positions matching TRBD1. CDR1 is SGHKS, CDR2 YYEKEE, per germline (reference sequence). V was pared by 4 bases and J by 3 bases, with 2 bases of the junction left unmatched. CDR3 length: 13 amino acids.